This TCR beta chain is drawn from a study of blood T cell repertoires in COVID-19. Turning to the study itself: Samples representing acute and convalescent COVID-19 were sourced from the United States, Italy and Spain. From T cells, B-cell-depleted T cells, or PBMCs came the material, which was cDNA or gDNA.

Source study methods: Reference gene primer amplification gave nucleated cell count estimates. Repertoires were generated with immunoSEQ multiplex PCR, while TCRdb's copy carries only in-frame clones and drops some. V and J calls plus clone size are reproduced from that table; the DNA served to infer D and trimming. Found here are some 340,000 clones, 83% of them singletons; the top ten hold almost 3%. V lost 4 bases to trimming and J lost 5 bases, with 8 bases between them. The CDR3 length is 12 residues. Germline values: CDR1 SGHAT, CDR2 FQNNGV. The source material was peripheral blood. This TCR came from a man aged 25-45 years with active or convalescent COVID-19. The chain has TRBV11-2 and TRBJ1-1; D is ambiguous. CDR3 residues: CASSSQRTEAFF. The CDR3 region has the DNA TGTGCCAGCAGCTCCCAGCGGACTGAAGCTTTCTTT. The variable domain in full, with the rest retrieved from reference TRBV11-2 and TRBJ1-1, is EAGVAQSPRYKIIEKRQSVAFWCNPISGHATLYWYQQILGQGPKLLIQFQNNGVVDDSQLPKDRFSAERLKGVDSTLKIQPAKLEDSAVYLCASSSQRTEAFFGQGTRLTVV.